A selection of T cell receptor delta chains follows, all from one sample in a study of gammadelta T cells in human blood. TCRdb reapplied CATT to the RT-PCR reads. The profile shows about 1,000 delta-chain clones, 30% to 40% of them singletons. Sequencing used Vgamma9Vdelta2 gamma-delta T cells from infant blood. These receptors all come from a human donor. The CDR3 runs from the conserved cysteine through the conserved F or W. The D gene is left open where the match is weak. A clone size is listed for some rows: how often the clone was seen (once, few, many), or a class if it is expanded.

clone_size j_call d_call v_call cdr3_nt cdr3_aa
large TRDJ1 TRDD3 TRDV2 TGTGCCTGTGATTACTGGGGGATACGCACCGATAAACTCATCTTT CACDYWGIRTDKLIF
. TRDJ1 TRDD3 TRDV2 TGTGCCTGTGACAAAGTACTGGGGGTGTACACCGATAAACTCATCTTT CACDKVLGVYTDKLIF
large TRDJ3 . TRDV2 TGTGCCTGTGACACCGTAAAAATACCGAGCTCCTGGGACACCCGACAGATGTTTTTC CACDTVKIPSSWDTRQMFF
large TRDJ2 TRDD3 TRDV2 TGTGCCTGTGACGCGGTACTGGGGGTTCACCCTTTGACAGCACAACTCTTCTTT CACDAVLGVHPLTAQLFF
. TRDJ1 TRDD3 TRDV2 TGTGCCTGTGACACGCTGGGGGATACGACGGGAAAACTCATCTTT CACDTLGDTTGKLIF
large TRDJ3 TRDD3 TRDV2 TGTGCCTGTGACACCGCGGGGATACGCTCCTGGGACACCCGACAGATGTTTTTC CACDTAGIRSWDTRQMFF
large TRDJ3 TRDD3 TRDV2 TGTGCCTGTGACGCTACTACTGGGGGACCCTCCTGGGACACCCGACAGATGTTTTTC CACDATTGGPSWDTRQMFF
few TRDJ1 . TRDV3 TGTGCCTTTAAAATTCGGGCCTTCCTACGGGGGATACGCGATCCGGGGAGATCAAACGATAAACTCATCTTT CAFKIRAFLRGIRDPGRSNDKLIF
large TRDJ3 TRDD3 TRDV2 TGTGCCTGTGATCCTACTGGGGGATACGACCCCTGGGACACCCGACAGATGTTTTTC CACDPTGGYDPWDTRQMFF
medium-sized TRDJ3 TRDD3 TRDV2 TGTGCCTGTGACACCCTGGGGGATACGGTCACCTGGGACACCCGACAGATGTTTTTC CACDTLGDTVTWDTRQMFF
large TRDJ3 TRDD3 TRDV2 TGTGCCTGTGACATACTGGGGGAAAGCTCCTGGGACACCCGACAGATGTTTTTC CACDILGESSWDTRQMFF
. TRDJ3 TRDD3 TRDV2 TGTGCCTGTGACTGGGGGATACGCTGGACCTGGGACACCCGACAGATGTTTTTC CACDWGIRWTWDTRQMFF
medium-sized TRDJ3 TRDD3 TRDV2 TGTGCCTGTGACACTGGGGGATACATGAGGTCCTGGGACACCCGACAGATGTTTTTC CACDTGGYMRSWDTRQMFF
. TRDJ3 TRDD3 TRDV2 TGTGCCTGTGACACCATATACTGGGGGAACGGATCCTCCTGGGACACCCGACAGATGTTTTTC CACDTIYWGNGSSWDTRQMFF
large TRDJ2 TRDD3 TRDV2 TGTGCCTGTGACACCGTAGAGGTGGGGGACGCTACAGCACAACTCTTCTTT CACDTVEVGDATAQLFF
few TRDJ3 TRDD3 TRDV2 TGTGCCTGTGACACCGTACTGGGGGATAGCCCCTGGGATACCCGACAGATGTTTTTC CACDTVLGDSPWDTRQMFF
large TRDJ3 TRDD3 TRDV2 TGTGCCTGTGACACCGGATTTACTGGGGGATCCTGGGACACCCGACAGATGTTTTTC CACDTGFTGGSWDTRQMFF
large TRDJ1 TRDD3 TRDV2 TGTGCCTGTGAGCCACTGGGGGCTACCAAAAACACCGATAAACTCATCTTT CACEPLGATKNTDKLIF